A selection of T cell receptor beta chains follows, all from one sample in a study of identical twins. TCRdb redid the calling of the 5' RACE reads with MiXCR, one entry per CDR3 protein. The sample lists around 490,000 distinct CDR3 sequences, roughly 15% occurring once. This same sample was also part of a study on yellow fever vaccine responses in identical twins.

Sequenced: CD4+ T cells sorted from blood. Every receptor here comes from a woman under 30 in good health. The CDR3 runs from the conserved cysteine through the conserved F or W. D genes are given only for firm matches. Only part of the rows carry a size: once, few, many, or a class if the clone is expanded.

TGCGCCAGCAGCTACCGTTCCAGCGGGACTCTAAATGAGCAGTTCTTC,CASSYRSSGTLNEQFF,TRBD2,TRBV5-1,many,TRBJ2-1
TGCGCCAGCAGGACGGCCATGCAGGATCAGCCCCAGCATTTT,CASRTAMQDQPQHF,NA,TRBV10-2,many,TRBJ1-5
TGTGCCAGCAGTGAAGCATTGAGACAAACGAAGTCCTACGAGCAGTACTTC,CASSEALRQTKSYEQYF,NA,TRBV2,NA,TRBJ2-7
TGTGCCAGCAGTGAAAGTCTCCCGCGTGAGACCCAGTACTTC,CASSESLPRETQYF,NA,TRBV6-1,NA,TRBJ2-5
TGTGCCAGCAGCTGGACTAGCGAGGCCACCGGGGAGCTGTTTTTT,CASSWTSEATGELFF,TRBD2,TRBV9,few,TRBJ2-2
TGCAGTGCTAGGCCTAGCGGGAAGGGCGGGGAGCTGTTTTTT,CSARPSGKGGELFF,TRBD2,TRBV20-1,many,TRBJ2-2
TGTGCCAGCACCCAGCTATTCCACCCAGGGGGGAACACTGAAGCTTTCTTT,CASTQLFHPGGNTEAFF,TRBD1,TRBV3-1,NA,TRBJ1-1
TGTGCCAGCAGTTTAGAGGCTAGCGGGGGCCATGAGCAGTTCTTC,CASSLEASGGHEQFF,TRBD2,TRBV12-3/TRBV12-4,NA,TRBJ2-1
TGTGCCAGCTCTCTCGGGACCCTTGAGTTGCAGACCCAGTACTTC,CASSLGTLELQTQYF,NA,TRBV18,NA,TRBJ2-5
TGTGCCAGCAGCCTTGGGGGCTTAGACACTGAAGCTTTCTTT,CASSLGGLDTEAFF,NA,TRBV7-9,few,TRBJ1-1
TGTGCCAGCAGCCAAGGAGGGACAGGGGGAGGTTCTGAAGCTTTCTTT,CASSQGGTGGGSEAFF,TRBD1,TRBV4-2,NA,TRBJ1-1
TGTGCCAGCAGCCAACCCCAGACTCTCACAGATACGCAGTATTTT,CASSQPQTLTDTQYF,NA,TRBV7-8,few,TRBJ2-3
TGTGCCAGCAGCAGTAGCGGGAGAGGCGATGAGCAGTTCTTC,CASSSSGRGDEQFF,TRBD2,TRBV7-9,NA,TRBJ2-1
TGCGCCAGCTGTGCCAGGGGGGAAGAGACCCAGTACTTC,CASCARGEETQYF,NA,TRBV5-1,NA,TRBJ2-5
TGTGCCACCAGGAATACAGGGGATAGCACAGATACGCAGTATTTT,CATRNTGDSTDTQYF,TRBD1,TRBV24-1,NA,TRBJ2-3
TGTGCTAGTGGCTCGGACGGTTACGAGCAGTACTTC,CASGSDGYEQYF,NA,TRBV12-5,NA,TRBJ2-7
TGTGCCAGCAGCGCCAGTCACGACAGGAGAGCCGGGGAGCTGTTTTTT,CASSASHDRRAGELFF,NA,TRBV5-5,NA,TRBJ2-2
TGTGCCAGCAGCCTGAGACAGGTCAATGAGCAGTTCTTC,CASSLRQVNEQFF,NA,TRBV3-1,NA,TRBJ2-1
TGTGCCAGCAGCTTTCAAGAGGCGGGGGCGGATACGCAGTATTTT,CASSFQEAGADTQYF,NA,TRBV14,few,TRBJ2-3